A selection of T cell receptor beta chains follows, all from one sample in a study of blood T cell repertoires in COVID-19. Profiled with immunoSEQ multiplex PCR; TCRdb holds only in-frame clones, not every one. The data contain about 160,000 clones, 90% to 95% of them singletons. Sequencing was done on a sample of peripheral blood. The origin of the receptors is a man in his fifties or sixties with acute or convalescent COVID-19. Both conserved end residues are part of each CDR3. Fields, in order: CDR3 length, V gene, clone size, J gene, D gene, CDR3 DNA, CDR3 protein. The D gene is left open where the match is weak. For some rows the clone size is stated as once, few or many, or as a class when expanded; others skip it.

15,TRBV18,.,TRBJ1-4,.,TGTGCCAGCTCACCACCCGAAGGGGCTCGAGAAAAACTGTTTTTT,CASSPPEGAREKLFF
12,TRBV6-4,few,TRBJ2-1,.,TGTGCCAGCAGTGACCAGACTGGTGAGCAGTTCTTC,CASSDQTGEQFF
14,TRBV19,.,TRBJ1-4,TRBD1,TGTGCCAGTAAGACAGGGGATGTTAATGAAAAACTGTTTTTT,CASKTGDVNEKLFF
16,TRBV11-2,.,TRBJ2-5,.,TGTGCCAGCAGCCGAATTAGTGGACACCTAGAAGAGACCCAGTACTTC,CASSRISGHLEETQYF
14,TRBV5-8,once,TRBJ2-3,.,TGTGCCAGCAACGTTTTAGGGGGTGCAGATACGCAGTATTTT,CASNVLGGADTQYF
14,TRBV5-1,.,TRBJ2-5,.,TGCGCCAGCAGCTTGGGCAGGGTCAGGGAGACCCAGTACTTC,CASSLGRVRETQYF
15,TRBV28,.,TRBJ2-1,TRBD2,TGTGCCAGCAACAATCCTAGCGGGGGGTTCAATGAGCAGTTCTTC,CASNNPSGGFNEQFF
14,TRBV4-3,.,TRBJ2-5,.,TGCGCCAGCAGCCCGCACGAGTCGGGGGAGACCCAGTACTTC,CASSPHESGETQYF
17,TRBV5-1,.,TRBJ2-2,TRBD2,TGCGCCAGCAGCTCAACCTCACTAGCGGGGGGGACCGGGGAGCTGTTTTTT,CASSSTSLAGGTGELFF
16,TRBV11-2,few,TRBJ1-3,.,TGTGCCAGCAGCCTAGGGTCTCTAGCCTCTGGAAACACCATATATTTT,CASSLGSLASGNTIYF
16,TRBV5-6,.,TRBJ2-7,.,TGTGCCAGCAGCATCCGCCGACGGAGGGTCTCCTACGAGCAGTACTTC,CASSIRRRRVSYEQYF
12,TRBV2,.,TRBJ1-4,.,TGTGCCAGCAGTGAAGGGGCCCAAAAACTGTTTTTT,CASSEGAQKLFF
15,TRBV7-6,.,TRBJ2-1,.,TGTGCCAGCAGCGACCCCCCCGCAGGGGACAATGAGCAGTTCTTC,CASSDPPAGDNEQFF
16,TRBV6-1,.,TRBJ2-7,TRBD2,TGTGCCAGCAGTGGGTTTAGCGGGAGGTTCTTCTACGAGCAGTACTTC,CASSGFSGRFFYEQYF
14,TRBV28,once,TRBJ1-2,TRBD1,TGTGCCAGCAGTACAGGGGGCGTTACCTATGGCTACACCTTC,CASSTGGVTYGYTF
14,TRBV7-9,.,TRBJ1-1,TRBD1,TGTGCCAGCAGCCTCAGGGGGGTCGACACTGAAGCTTTCTTT,CASSLRGVDTEAFF
13,TRBV2,.,TRBJ2-2,.,TGTGCCACCCCAAAGACGGACAGAGGGGAGCTGTTTTTT,CATPKTDRGELFF
16,TRBV19,.,TRBJ2-1,TRBD2,TGTGCCAGTAGTATGGATGAGACTAGCGTATACAATGAGCAGTTCTTC,CASSMDETSVYNEQFF
15,TRBV9,many,TRBJ1-3,.,TGTGCCAGCAGCACTGCCGGGGTGTCGGGAAACACCATATATTTT,CASSTAGVSGNTIYF
14,TRBV18,.,TRBJ1-4,TRBD1,TGTGCCAGCTCACAAACAGGGGTTAATGAAAAACTGTTTTTT,CASSQTGVNEKLFF
17,TRBV4-2,.,TRBJ2-7,TRBD2,TGTGCCAGCAGCCAAGTCTGGGTTAGCGGGAGTAACTACGAGCAGTACTTC,CASSQVWVSGSNYEQYF
16,TRBV9,.,TRBJ2-7,TRBD1,TGTGCCAGCAGCGTAGACTTCCGACAGGGGGCCTACGAGCAGTACTTC,CASSVDFRQGAYEQYF
16,TRBV27,.,TRBJ2-1,TRBD2,TGTGCCAGCAGTAAACTAGCGGACCTCCCCGGCAATGAGCAGTTCTTC,CASSKLADLPGNEQFF
15,TRBV5-1,.,TRBJ2-7,.,TGCGCCAGCAGCTTGGCCGACCGGGACTCCCACGAGCAGTACTTC,CASSLADRDSHEQYF
14,TRBV7-3,once,TRBJ2-1,TRBD2,TGTGCCAGCAGCTCGCTAGCGGGAAGGGCTGAGCAGTTCTTC,CASSSLAGRAEQFF
14,TRBV28,.,TRBJ1-5,TRBD1,TGTGCCAGCAGGCCCCCAGGGGGCAGTCAGCCCCAGCATTTT,CASRPPGGSQPQHF
14,TRBV18,.,TRBJ2-5,.,TGTGCCAGCTCTCAACAGGAGAACCAAGAGACCCAGTACTTC,CASSQQENQETQYF
12,TRBV2,once,TRBJ2-3,.,TGTGCCAGCAGTGTTACCAGAAATACGCAGTATTTT,CASSVTRNTQYF
16,TRBV11-2,.,TRBJ1-1,TRBD1,TGTGCCAGCAGCGTGGGACAGGGGGGCTTGAACACTGAAGCTTTCTTT,CASSVGQGGLNTEAFF
13,TRBV28,.,TRBJ1-2,.,TGTGCCAGCAGTTTAGGTGGACACGATGGCTACACCTTC,CASSLGGHDGYTF
16,TRBV28,.,TRBJ1-5,.,TGTGCCAGCAGTCTGTCCTCGGGTACGGGGGATCAGCCCCAGCATTTT,CASSLSSGTGDQPQHF
14,TRBV18,.,TRBJ2-5,TRBD1,TGTGCCAGCTCACTCTTGGACAGGGAAGAGACCCAGTACTTC,CASSLLDREETQYF
15,TRBV10-1,.,TRBJ1-1,.,TGCGCCAGCAGTGAGTCGAAGTACGGTGGCACTGAAGCTTTCTTT,CASSESKYGGTEAFF
14,TRBV18,.,TRBJ2-5,.,TGTGCCAGCTCACCATCGACACACCAAGAGACCCAGTACTTC,CASSPSTHQETQYF
14,TRBV6-6,.,TRBJ1-2,.,TGTGCCACCGACCCCACTAGTCCCCTCTATGGCTACACCTTC,CATDPTSPLYGYTF
15,TRBV3-1/TRBV3-2,.,TRBJ1-3,.,TGTGCCAGCAGCCCGTCCCCAGGGGCTGGAAACACCATATATTTT,CASSPSPGAGNTIYF